A single TCR beta chain is shown here with its context. Sequenced by immunoSEQ multiplex PCR; TCRdb stores in-frame clones only, minus some. The repertoire consists of about 190,000 clones, with approximately 90% occurring once and the leading ten covering 6%. These data come from a study of blood T cell repertoires in COVID-19. This CDR3 contains 15 residues. Germline CDR1 and CDR2: SGHRS and YFSETQ. The trim removed 4 bases at V and 3 bases at J, leaving 5 bases unmatched. Sequenced sample: peripheral blood. The TCR comes from a man aged 35 to 55 with active or convalescent COVID-19. The V call is TRBV5-1, the J call TRBJ1-5; 9 nucleotides agree with TRBD1. CDR3 coding DNA: TGCGCCAGCAGCCGGGGACAGGGAGTCAATCAGCCCCAGCATTTT. Amino acid sequence: CASSRGQGVNQPQHF. The whole variable domain, filled in from reference TRBV5-1 and TRBJ1-5, reads KAGVTQTPRYLIKTRGQQVTLSCSPISGHRSVSWYQQTPGQGLQFLFEYFSETQRNKGNFPGRFSGRQFSNSRSEMNVSTLELGDSALYLCASSRGQGVNQPQHFGDGTRLSIL.